Listed below are T cell receptor beta chains from one sample, sequenced in a study of radiation and T cells in renal cell carcinoma. Profiling relied on immunoSEQ multiplex PCR, and the TCRdb table lists in-frame clones only, not all of them. The repertoire consists of 90,000 to 100,000 clones, with 70% to 90% occurring once and the leading ten covering roughly 8%. The specimen was blood, collected from a patient whose treatment included radiotherapy and nephrectomy. Receptors were obtained from a man aged 45 to 65 with renal cell carcinoma. CDR3s include the opening cysteine and the closing phenylalanine or tryptophan. The D gene is left open where the match is weak. A clone size is listed for some rows: how often the clone was seen (once, few, many), or a class if it is expanded.

>TRBD2|-|TRBJ2-3|TRBV9
TGTGCCAGCAGCGGACGACTAGCGGGGGCCCCCCGTCAGTATTTT
CASSGRLAGAPRQYF
>TRBD2|-|TRBJ2-5|TRBV9
TGTGCCAGCACCTCGGGGCTAGCGGGAGGAAACCAAGAGACCCAGTACTTC
CASTSGLAGGNQETQYF
>TRBD1|-|TRBJ1-1|TRBV19
TGTGCCACCCGAGACAGGGGGCGATTTGTAGTAGAAGCTTTCTTT
CATRDRGRFVVEAFF
>-|-|TRBJ2-5|TRBV6-5
TGTGCCAGCAGGGCAGGGGGGCGAGAGACCCAGTACTTC
CASRAGGRETQYF
>-|-|TRBJ2-1|TRBV5-1
TGCGCCAGCAGCTTGGAGGGGGAGTGGGTCAAAGAGCAGTTCTTC
CASSLEGEWVKEQFF
>TRBD1|-|TRBJ1-6|TRBV7-9
TGTGCCAGCAGCCTCGACAGGGTGGAATCACCCCTCCACTTT
CASSLDRVESPLHF
>TRBD1|-|TRBJ1-1|TRBV7-9
TGTGCCAGCAGCTTCCCGTCAGGGGCAGGGGGCACGGCTTTCTTT
CASSFPSGAGGTAFF
>-|-|TRBJ2-7|TRBV4-3
TGCGCCAGCAGCCAGAGACACGGCGAGCAGTACTTC
CASSQRHGEQYF
>-|-|TRBJ1-4|TRBV19
TGTGCCAGTGCCTCAAGGGCCGAAAATGAAAAACTGTTTTTT
CASASRAENEKLFF
>-|-|TRBJ1-5|TRBV4-1
TGCGCCAGCAGCCACCGCTCCCGGACAAAAGGGGGTCAGCCCCAGCATTTT
CASSHRSRTKGGQPQHF
>-|few|TRBJ2-7|TRBV11-2
TGTGCCAGCAGCTCCGCCGGCGGAGGGAGGAACTACGAGCAGTACTTC
CASSSAGGGRNYEQYF
>-|-|TRBJ2-1|TRBV29-1
TGCAGCGTTGGAGGGGGTTCCTACAATGAGCAGTTCTTC
CSVGGGSYNEQFF
>TRBD1|-|TRBJ2-7|TRBV4-1
TGCGCCAGCAGGCCCGGGACAGTGCTCTCCTACGAGCAGTACTTC
CASRPGTVLSYEQYF
>-|-|TRBJ2-7|TRBV2
TGTGCCAGCAGTGAAGATGGACGGAACTACGAGCAGTACTTC
CASSEDGRNYEQYF
>-|-|TRBJ2-3|TRBV4-3
TGCGCCAGCAGCCAATCCCGGGCCATTGCCACAGATACGCAGTATTTT
CASSQSRAIATDTQYF
>-|-|TRBJ1-6|TRBV10-3
TGTGCCATCAGTGAGTCGTCGGAGAGCTCCTATAATTCACCCCTCCACTTT
CAISESSESSYNSPLHF
>-|-|TRBJ1-2|TRBV7-8
TGTGCCAGCAGCTTAGTAGTGGGATATGGCTACACCTTC
CASSLVVGYGYTF
>-|-|TRBJ2-3|TRBV6-6
TGTGCCAGCAGCAGGACAACTAGCACAGATACGCAGTATTTT
CASSRTTSTDTQYF
>TRBD1|-|TRBJ1-2|TRBV6-5
TGTGCCAGCAGTTCCCTCCAGAGGGGGCCCTATGGCTACACCTTC
CASSSLQRGPYGYTF
>TRBD1|-|TRBJ2-7|TRBV20-1
TGTTTAGGACAGGCGACCTACGAGCAGTACTTC
CLGQATYEQYF
>-|-|TRBJ2-1|TRBV7-2
TGTGCCAGCAGCTTTCAGGGGAGCTACAATGAGCAGTTCTTC
CASSFQGSYNEQFF
>TRBD2|-|TRBJ2-3|TRBV29-1
TGCAGCGCGACTAGCGTCCATGGGTATACGCAGTATTTT
CSATSVHGYTQYF
>TRBD1|-|TRBJ2-2|TRBV5-5
TGTGCCAGCAGCCCAACAGGGGTGAACACCGGGGAGCTGTTTTTT
CASSPTGVNTGELFF
>-|few|TRBJ1-5|TRBV19
TGTGCCAGTGCGCAAGTAGAGGCCCAGCATTTT
CASAQVEAQHF
>-|-|TRBJ1-5|TRBV4-1
TGCGCCAGCAGCCACTACCTTGACAGCGATCAGCCCCAGCATTTT
CASSHYLDSDQPQHF
>-|once|TRBJ2-7|TRBV30
TGTGCCTGGAGTATTAACAGGGAGTACGAGCAGTACTTC
CAWSINREYEQYF
>TRBD1|-|TRBJ1-1|TRBV6-5
TGTGCCAGCAGTTACTCCGACAGGGCGAACACTGAAGCTTTCTTT
CASSYSDRANTEAFF
>TRBD2|-|TRBJ2-1|TRBV19
TGTGCCAGTAGTATATTCGCGGGGGTAAATGAGCAGTTCTTC
CASSIFAGVNEQFF
>-|-|TRBJ2-5|TRBV9
TGTGCCAGCAGCGTTATAGCGGAGGACGGGACCCAGTACTTC
CASSVIAEDGTQYF
>TRBD1|-|TRBJ1-1|TRBV28
TGTGCCAGCAGTTCCCAGGCGGGACAGGGATTGCCTGAAGCTTTCTTT
CASSSQAGQGLPEAFF
>TRBD2|-|TRBJ2-7|TRBV7-9
TGTGCCAGCAGCTTAGTCTCTAGCGGGAACTACGAGCAGTACTTC
CASSLVSSGNYEQYF
>-|-|TRBJ2-7|TRBV6-5
TGTGCCAGCAGTTACTCGAGGGACCGACCCGCCTACGAGCAGTACTTC
CASSYSRDRPAYEQYF
>-|-|TRBJ2-7|TRBV6-1
TGTGCCAGCAGGAGGTCGAGTCCCTACGAGCAGTACTTC
CASRRSSPYEQYF
>-|-|TRBJ2-7|TRBV10-3
TGTGCCATCAGTCCTAAGGGGGACGAGCAGTACTTC
CAISPKGDEQYF
>-|-|TRBJ1-1|TRBV4-3
TGCGCCAGCAGCCAAGAGCAGGGGAGCACTGAAGCTTTCTTT
CASSQEQGSTEAFF
>TRBD2|-|TRBJ2-3|TRBV2
TGTGCCAGCAGTGCCGGGGGACTAGCGGGCACAGATACGCAGTATTTT
CASSAGGLAGTDTQYF
>-|once|TRBJ1-2|TRBV9
TGTGCCAGCAGCGTAGACCTGGGTCATCGGGCTAACTATGGCTACACCTTC
CASSVDLGHRANYGYTF
>-|-|TRBJ2-6|TRBV28
TGTGCCACGGCAGGGGATTCTGGGGCCAACGTCCTGACTTTC
CATAGDSGANVLTF
>-|once|TRBJ2-3|TRBV5-8
TGTGCCAGCAGCCCCGGCAGGGCCCACCGAGGGGATACGCAGTATTTT
CASSPGRAHRGDTQYF
>TRBD2|-|TRBJ2-7|TRBV4-2
TGTGCCAGCAGCCAAGCCCCACTAGCGGGAGGCTACGAGCAGTACTTC
CASSQAPLAGGYEQYF
>-|-|TRBJ1-1|TRBV6-5
TGTGCCAGCAGTTACTCGAGGGACACTGAAGCTTTCTTT
CASSYSRDTEAFF
>TRBD1|-|TRBJ1-5|TRBV19
TGTGCCAGTAATCCTCAGGGGGCGCGTCAGCCCCAGCATTTT
CASNPQGARQPQHF
>TRBD1|-|TRBJ1-5|TRBV2
TGTGCCAGCAACAGGGGGCAAGGCAATCAGCCCCAGCATTTT
CASNRGQGNQPQHF